Listed below are T cell receptor beta chains from one sample, sequenced in a study of CD8 T cells in ankylosing spondylitis. MiXCR was run by TCRdb on the 5' RACE reads, yielding one entry per CDR3 protein. The repertoire holds more than 25,000 distinct CDR3 sequences, with 13% to 15% as singletons. The sequenced sample consisted of blood. The receptors were gathered from a male donor with ankylosing spondylitis or in good health (not recorded which). Both conserved end residues are part of each CDR3.

cdr3_length,j_call,v_call,cdr3_aa
12,TRBJ2-3,TRBV14,CASSQEPGQTYF
13,TRBJ2-1,TRBV4-3,CASSLWGGYEQFF
17,TRBJ2-1,TRBV24-1,CATSEGLSESSYNEQFF
16,TRBJ2-7,TRBV29-1,CSVDGRLAGNPYEQYF
14,TRBJ2-3,TRBV7-9,CASSRRDYTYTQYF
12,TRBJ2-3,TRBV5-1,CASSRNTDTQYF
16,TRBJ2-1,TRBV6-5,CASSYTSGGHYNEQFF
12,TRBJ2-1,TRBV15,CATSRADNEQFF
12,TRBJ2-1,TRBV19,CASSPRLEGLFF
16,TRBJ2-2,TRBV5-5,CASSFGQGVRTGELFF
13,TRBJ2-2,TRBV4-1,CASRITNTGELFF
13,TRBJ1-4,TRBV12-3/TRBV12-4,CASSPRAREKLFF
15,TRBJ2-7,TRBV5-5,CASSRTSGAAYEQYF
13,TRBJ2-2,TRBV20-1,CSARITNTGELFF
15,TRBJ2-3,TRBV12-3/TRBV12-4,CASSLEAGTTDTQYF
14,TRBJ2-2,TRBV5-1,CASSFRPNTGELFF
13,TRBJ1-1,TRBV12-3/TRBV12-4,CASSQHHGPEAFF
14,TRBJ2-1,TRBV7-2,CASTLSLGEVEQFF
14,TRBJ1-4,TRBV5-1,CASSLGDGYEKLFF
11,TRBJ2-1,TRBV20-1,CSASWRNEQFF
15,TRBJ2-5,TRBV7-8,CASSPHRQGRETQYF
14,TRBJ1-1,TRBV27,CASTLRGENTEAFF
14,TRBJ2-3,TRBV10-3,CATGTAGRGDTQYF
15,TRBJ1-1,TRBV6-5,CASSKSQGMNTEAFF
14,TRBJ2-5,TRBV28,CASSVLALQETQYF
12,TRBJ2-7,TRBV7-9,CASSLTIYEQYF
16,TRBJ2-6,TRBV29-1,CSVEQDRGSGANVLTF
13,TRBJ1-1,TRBV29-1,CSVKGQGGTEAFF
14,TRBJ2-1,TRBV27,CASSLGLSYNEQFF
12,TRBJ2-5,TRBV10-3,CAISDRQETQYF
14,TRBJ2-4,TRBV27,CASSLGRGKNIQYF
17,TRBJ2-3,TRBV10-3,CAISAAGGRSNTDTQYF
12,TRBJ1-1,TRBV29-1,CSVSRGNTEAFF
14,TRBJ2-1,TRBV3-1,CASSQDPGWLEQFF
15,TRBJ2-3,TRBV4-3,CASSQDNRVGDTQYF
14,TRBJ1-1,TRBV28,CANSWTRMNTEAFF
13,TRBJ2-1,TRBV12-3/TRBV12-4,CASSQSRRVRQFF
14,TRBJ1-4,TRBV15,CATSSDRGNEKLFF
15,TRBJ2-2,TRBV5-1,CASSLVGSNTGELFF
15,TRBJ2-4,TRBV5-1,CASSLGAVAKNIQYF
14,TRBJ2-7,TRBV4-3,CASSQDLDGYEQYF
15,TRBJ2-3,TRBV7-3,CASSPSGRDRDTQYF
14,TRBJ1-2,TRBV6-5,CASSRVRGEGGYTF